The clone carrying this T cell receptor (beta chain) has a single count. Its cognate antigen is unknown. These data come from a study of T cells in Graves' hyperthyroidism and ophthalmopathy. Uncontrolled infection, other autoimmune disease, pregnancy and lactation each barred patients from inclusion. Regarding the study as a whole: Most thyroid clonotypes expanded above 0.001 appeared in blood too.

This CDR3 spans 17 amino acids. Trimming cost V 2 bases and J 5 bases; bases outside gene matches: 6. CDR1 is MRHNA, CDR2 SNTAGT, per germline. RNA transcripts provided the source from which TCR beta CDR3 regions were amplified. The HTBI primer set drove a first-round RT-PCR of the TCR CDR3. MiXCR, run by TCRdb on the multiplex PCR reads, gives a single entry per CDR3 protein. The table includes fewer than 800,000 distinct CDR3 sequences, about a sixth detected once. This chain joins TRBV6-4 and TRBJ1-4, with 12 bases lining up with TRBD1. This receptor was identified in a man aged 18 to 29 with Graves' hyperthyroidism. Sequencing was carried out using blood. Here the CDR3 DNA reads TGTGCCAGCAGTGACCGGGACAGGGGGCGACTAAATGAAAAACTGTTTTTT. Protein: CASSDRDRGRLNEKLFF.